The 32 T cell receptor beta chains below were found in one sample sequenced in a study of blood T cell repertoires in COVID-19. Data came from immunoSEQ multiplex PCR; TCRdb stores just in-frame clones and leaves some out. The sample includes over 20,000 clones, over 75% of them seen just once. The sequencing sample was made of peripheral blood. The origin of the receptors is a human donor in a cohort sampled during active COVID-19. The donor label of this sample is uncertain.

This sequence joins TRBV12-3 or TRBV12-4 and TRBJ2-5, with 8 bases fitting TRBD1. CDR3 size: 13 residues. With 6 bases clipped from V and 1 base from J, the junction kept 1 base outside the gene matches. CDR3 protein: CASSGQGQETQYF. The CDR3, as DNA: TGTGCCAGCAGCGGACAGGGCCAAGAGACCCAGTACTTC.

The gene calls are TRBV6-5 and TRBJ2-5; D perhaps matches TRBD2 (6 bases). In germline, CDR1 is MNHEY, CDR2 SVGAGI. Trimming removed 6 bases at V and 7 bases at J, with 15 bases between. The CDR3 is 13 residues long. CDR3 in amino acids: CASRGDFRGTQYF. CDR3 nucleotide sequence: TGTGCCAGCAGGGGGGACTTTCGGGGGACCCAGTACTTC.

This chain links TRBV3-1 (or the pseudogene TRBV3-2) with TRBJ2-1; 10 bases are shared with TRBD2. The V and J ends lost 6 bases and 3 bases, in that order; junction bases with no gene match: 2. The CDR3 runs 14 residues. Looked up from germline, CDR1 is LGHDT and CDR2 is YNNKEL (reference sequence). Here the CDR3 reads CASSPSGSYNEQFF. The DNA for the CDR3 is TGTGCCAGCAGTCCTAGCGGGAGCTACAATGAGCAGTTCTTC.

The genes are TRBV30 and TRBJ1-5; D may be TRBD1 (5 bases). Between the trimmed V and J ends, which lost 0 bases and 6 bases, there was a span of 12 bases. CDR1 is GTSNPN and CDR2 is SVGIG in the germline V gene (reference sequence). The CDR3 spans 14 residues. CDR3 in DNA: TGTGCCTGGAGTGTACGGGGGTTGGGTCAGCCCCAGCATTTT. Translating gives CAWSVRGLGQPQHF. The whole variable domain, filled in from reference TRBV30 and TRBJ1-5, reads SQTIHQWPATLVQPVGSPLSLECTVEGTSNPNLYWYRQAAGRGLQLLFYSVGIGQISSEVPQNLSASRPQDRQFILSSKKLLLSDSGFYLCAWSVRGLGQPQHFGDGTRLSIL.

The chain is built from TRBV20-1 and TRBJ2-5; the D gene is possibly TRBD1 (5 bases). Germline V lookup: CDR1 DFQATT, CDR2 SNEGSKA (reference sequence). Between the trimmed V and J ends, which lost 7 bases and 5 bases, there was a span of 8 bases. The CDR3 is 10 amino acids. The CDR3 sequence is CSGGRETQYF. CDR3 DNA sequence: TGCAGTGGGGGCCGGGAGACCCAGTACTTC.

The rearrangement uses TRBV7-9 and TRBJ1-4; D call uncertain. Trimming pared 1 base from V and 4 bases from J, leaving 7 bases between. The length of the CDR3 is 14 residues. Looked up from germline, CDR1 is SEHNR and CDR2 is FQNEAQ (reference sequence). The CDR3 DNA reads TGTGCCAGCAGCTTAGGGGGAGATAATGAAAAACTGTTTTTT. Residues: CASSLGGDNEKLFF. The full variable domain, in which reference TRBV7-9 and TRBJ1-4 provide the parts outside the CDR3, is DTGVSQNPRHKITKRGQNVTFRCDPISEHNRLYWYRQTLGQGPEFLTYFQNEAQLEKSRLLSDRFSAERPKGSFSTLEIQRTEQGDSAMYLCASSLGGDNEKLFFGSGTQLSVL.

The genes are TRBV30 and TRBJ2-1; D ambiguous. The CDR3 covers 14 residues. V lost 0 bases to trimming and J lost 1 base, with 7 bases between them. Germline-derived CDR1 and CDR2 are GTSNPN and SVGIG (reference sequence). In DNA form, the CDR3 reads TGTGCCTGGAGTGTACGAGGATCCTACAATGAGCAGTTCTTC. This gives the protein CAWSVRGSYNEQFF.

This clone has only one observation. This chain links TRBV9 with TRBJ2-1; 7 bases line up with TRBD2. This CDR3 is built from 13 residues. Germline trimming cut 3 bases from V and 13 bases from J; bases unmatched to any gene: 10. The germline gives CDR1 SGDLS, CDR2 YYNGEE. CDR3 residues: CASSGLATQLQFF. The CDR3 DNA follows: TGTGCCAGCAGCGGACTAGCAACCCAGTTACAGTTCTTC. The full variable domain, rest sourced from reference TRBV9 and TRBJ2-1, is DSGVTQTPKHLITATGQRVTLRCSPRSGDLSVYWYQQSLDQGLQFLIQYYNGEERAKGNILERFSAQQFPDLHSELNLSSLELGDSALYFCASSGLATQLQFFGPGTRLTVL.

The chain employs TRBV7-8 and TRBJ1-1, with D tentatively TRBD1 (6 bases). CDR1 and CDR2 from the germline V gene are SGHVS and FQNEAQ. Trimming pared 5 bases from V and 0 bases from J, leaving 13 bases between. This CDR3 is built from 15 residues. CDR3 region: CASSPNRVVNTEAFF. The CDR3 bases are TGTGCCAGCAGCCCGAACAGGGTTGTGAACACTGAAGCTTTCTTT.

The rearrangement links TRBV5-8 to TRBJ2-1; D is perhaps TRBD1 (5 bases). This CDR3 has 15 residues. Germline V gene data show CDR1 as SGHTS and CDR2 as YDEGEE. V lost 2 bases and J lost 10, with 19 bases in between. The CDR3 nucleotides read TGTGCCAGCAGCTTTTTTGGTAGGCAGGGTGAAGAGCAGTTCTTC. Translating gives CASSFFGRQGEEQFF. Looking up the rest from reference TRBV5-8 and TRBJ2-1 gives the full variable domain: EAGVTQSPTHLIKTRGQQATLRCSPISGHTSVYWYQQALGLGLQFLLWYDEGEERNRGNFPPRFSGRQFPNYSSELNVNALELEDSALYLCASSFFGRQGEEQFFGPGTRLTVL.

The sample holds a few counts of this clone. The V and J genes are TRBV9 and TRBJ2-3; 13 bases agree with TRBD2. After removal of 2 bases from V and 6 bases from J, the junction contained 6 bases not matched to a gene. Germline V gene lookup returns CDR1 SGDLS and CDR2 YYNGEE. CDR3 length: 16 amino acids. The CDR3 nucleotides are TGTGCCAGCAGCGTCAGGACTAGCGGGAGTACGGATACGCAGTATTTT. It specifies CASSVRTSGSTDTQYF.

The genes are TRBV15 and TRBJ2-3, with D possibly matching TRBD2 (5 bases). This CDR3 is 14 amino acids long. V dropped 0 bases and J dropped 5 bases, with 9 bases sitting between them. The germline gives CDR1 LNHNV, CDR2 YYDKDF (reference sequence). This CDR3 is CATSRDRGLDTQYF. The CDR3 DNA is TGTGCCACCAGCAGAGATCGGGGATTAGATACGCAGTATTTT.

The rearrangement links TRBV5-1 to TRBJ2-3; a weak D match, TRBD2 (6 bases). The germline V gene has CDR1 SGHRS and CDR2 YFSETQ. The CDR3 extends over 14 amino acids. Trimming took 5 bases from V and 1 from J, leaving 11 bases between them. For the CDR3, the DNA is TGCGCCAGCAGTCCTGGCGGGGGCACAGATACGCAGTATTTT. Protein sequence: CASSPGGGTDTQYF.

This chain joins TRBV7-9 and TRBJ1-1, with D unclear. The CDR3 totals 14 residues. V was trimmed by 2 bases and J by 2 bases, leaving 9 bases between them. Germline CDR1 and CDR2: SEHNR and FQNEAQ (reference sequence). For the CDR3, the DNA is TGTGCCAGCAGCTTAATGAGCACCAACACTGAAGCTTTCTTT. It yields the protein CASSLMSTNTEAFF.

This clone occurred once. The chain is built from TRBV5-4 and TRBJ2-3; the match to TRBD1 covers 9 bases. CDR1 is SGHNT, CDR2 YYREEE, per germline (reference sequence). V lost 4 bases to trimming and J lost 4 bases; unmatched junction nucleotides: 7. CDR3 length equals 15 residues. The CDR3 spells CASSPTGGTADTQYF. The CDR3 region has the DNA TGTGCCAGCAGCCCGACAGGGGGAACGGCAGATACGCAGTATTTT.

Only one count was recorded for this clone. This chain links TRBV7-9 with TRBJ1-5; D remains ambiguous. V shed 5 bases and J shed 2 bases, with 7 bases lying between them. This CDR3 spans 13 amino acids. The germline V gene has CDR1 SEHNR and CDR2 FQNEAQ (reference sequence). The CDR3 coding sequence is TGTGCCAGCAGCCCCCTCCGCAATCAGCCCCAGCATTTT. Its protein is CASSPLRNQPQHF.

The V and J genes are TRBV5-6 and TRBJ2-1; the match to TRBD2 covers 8 bases. V dropped 6 bases and J dropped 5; count of bases not matched to a gene: 4. From germline, CDR1 is SGHDT and CDR2 YYEEEE. The CDR3 length is 13 residues. CDR3 sequence (DNA): TGTGCCAGCACCGGACTAGCAGACAATGAGCAGTTCTTC. Its protein is CASTGLADNEQFF. The full variable domain, in which reference TRBV5-6 and TRBJ2-1 provide the parts outside the CDR3, is DAGVTQSPTHLIKTRGQQVTLRCSPKSGHDTVSWYQQALGQGPQFIFQYYEEEERQRGNFPDRFSGHQFPNYSSELNVNALLLGDSALYLCASTGLADNEQFFGPGTRLTVL.

The DNA for the CDR3 is TGTGCCAGCAGCCTAAGGACAGGGGATCGTGAAAAACTGTTTTTT. Amino acid sequence: CASSLRTGDREKLFF. The chain recombines TRBV11-2 with TRBJ1-4, with 9 positions matching TRBD1. The CDR3 loop spans 15 amino acids. V lost 5 bases to trimming and J lost 7 bases; unmatched junction nucleotides: 8. Germline V gives CDR1 SGHAT, CDR2 FQNNGV.

The J gene is TRBJ2-2, the V gene TRBV27; D gene ambiguous. The germline V gene encodes CDR1 MNHEY and CDR2 SMNVEV (reference sequence). CDR3 length: 14 residues. V was trimmed by 10 bases and J by 3 bases, leaving 15 bases between them. CDR3 amino acids: CATHPREDTGELFF. The CDR3 DNA is TGTGCCACTCACCCCCGAGAGGACACCGGGGAGCTGTTTTTT.

The chain recombines TRBV5-6 with TRBJ1-1; maybe TRBD1 (5 bases). Trimming cost V 3 bases and J 1 base, with 16 bases left between them. CDR3 size: 16 residues. In germline, CDR1 is SGHDT, CDR2 YYEEEE. The chain's CDR3 is CASSSGTGLPNTEAFF. DNA of the CDR3: TGTGCCAGCAGCTCGGGGACGGGACTTCCGAACACTGAAGCTTTCTTT. Complete variable domain (other parts from reference TRBV5-6 and TRBJ1-1): DAGVTQSPTHLIKTRGQQVTLRCSPKSGHDTVSWYQQALGQGPQFIFQYYEEEERQRGNFPDRFSGHQFPNYSSELNVNALLLGDSALYLCASSSGTGLPNTEAFFGQGTRLTVV.

The chain employs TRBV5-1 and TRBJ2-2, with 10 positions matching TRBD1. After removal of 7 bases from V and 6 bases from J, the junction contained 9 bases not matched to a gene. There are 15 residues in the CDR3. The germline CDR1 and CDR2 sequences are SGHRS and YFSETQ. CDR3 in DNA: TGCGCCAGCCGTGGGGGGACAGGGGCCCCCGGGGAGCTGTTTTTT. Its protein is CASRGGTGAPGELFF.

This clone was recorded once. The chain joins TRBV10-3 to TRBJ2-1, with 7 bases that match TRBD2. After removal of 6 bases from V and 9 bases from J, the junction contained 5 bases not matched to a gene. Looked up from germline, CDR1 is ENHRY and CDR2 is SYGVKD. The CDR3 is 12 residues long. This CDR3 is CAIRGLGFEQFF. CDR3 nucleotides: TGTGCCATCAGAGGACTAGGATTTGAGCAGTTCTTC.

The chain recombines TRBV3-1 (or the pseudogene TRBV3-2) with TRBJ1-1; maybe TRBD1 (5 bases). This CDR3 has 15 amino acids. Germline V CDR1 and CDR2: LGHDT, YNNKEL (reference sequence). V was trimmed by 2 bases and J by 1 base, leaving 11 bases between them. CDR3 nucleotide sequence: TGTGCCAGCAGCCAACGAGACAGATCGAACACTGAAGCTTTCTTT. This sequence encodes CASSQRDRSNTEAFF.

The chain combines TRBV11-3 with TRBJ2-2; 7 bases agree with TRBD1. V was clipped by 1 base and J by 7 bases; unmatched bases: 12. Germline CDR1 and CDR2: SGHNT and YENEEA. The length of the CDR3 is 17 residues. The CDR3 DNA is TGTGCCAGCAGCTTAGGGGGACAGCCAGCGAGGAACGGGGAGCTGTTTTTT. It is translated as CASSLGGQPARNGELFF. Combining the CDR3 with reference TRBV11-3 and TRBJ2-2 gives the whole variable domain EAGVVQSPRYKIIEKKQPVAFWCNPISGHNTLYWYLQNLGQGPELLIRYENEEAVDDSQLPKDRFSAERLKGVDSTLKIQPAELGDSAVYLCASSLGGQPARNGELFFGEGSRLTVL.

The V call is TRBV18, the J call TRBJ2-1; 8 positions match TRBD2. Germline V lookup: CDR1 KGHSH, CDR2 LQKENI. CDR3 size: 14 residues. V shed 6 bases and J 6 bases; nucleotides not matched to a gene: 7. The CDR3 loop is CASSFREGINEQFF. Written as DNA, the CDR3 is TGTGCCAGCTCGTTTCGGGAGGGAATCAATGAGCAGTTCTTC.

The chain combines TRBV5-4 with TRBJ2-7, with 10 bases matching TRBD2. Losses at the gene ends were 5 bases for V and 6 bases for J; bases not matched to a gene: 8. The CDR3 sequence is 14 residues long. Germline CDR1 and CDR2: SGHNT and YYREEE (reference sequence). The chain's CDR3 is CASSLAGALSEQYF. The CDR3 region has the DNA TGTGCCAGCAGTCTAGCGGGGGCCCTCTCCGAGCAGTACTTC.

The chain couples TRBV27 to TRBJ2-5; 7 positions match TRBD1. CDR1 and CDR2 from the germline V gene are MNHEY and SMNVEV (reference sequence). V was pared by 6 bases and J by 7 bases, with 8 bases of the junction left unmatched. The CDR3 sequence is 13 residues long. Written as DNA, the CDR3 is TGTGCCAGCAGACAGACAGGGAAGGCGACCCAGTACTTC. Its protein is CASRQTGKATQYF.

This chain uses TRBV7-9 with TRBJ2-7; 7 bases agree with TRBD2. The length of the CDR3 is 15 residues. The junction had 14 bases not matched to a gene; V was cut back by 5 bases and J by 7 bases. Germline values: CDR1 SEHNR, CDR2 FQNEAQ (reference sequence). This chain's CDR3 is CASSHRGGSDWEQYF. The DNA for the CDR3 is TGTGCCAGCAGCCACCGTGGCGGGAGCGATTGGGAGCAGTACTTC.

This chain connects TRBV10-3 to TRBJ2-1, with TRBD2 identical over 8 bases. The CDR3 covers 16 residues. V lost 2 bases, J lost 4 bases, and 7 bases stayed unmatched. The germline V gene has CDR1 ENHRY and CDR2 SYGVKD. The CDR3 DNA reads TGTGCCATCAGTGAGCTCGGGAGGGATACATACAATGAGCAGTTCTTC. Translated, it gives CAISELGRDTYNEQFF.

This chain connects TRBV11-2 to TRBJ2-7; TRBD1 is a possible D gene (6 bases). This CDR3 is 13 amino acids long. Germline CDR1 and CDR2: SGHAT and FQNNGV. The V and J ends lost 5 bases and 4 bases respectively, with 12 bases between them. Here the CDR3 reads CASSKGHTYEQYF. The CDR3 region has the DNA TGTGCCAGCAGCAAGGGACATACTTACGAGCAGTACTTC.

This sequence joins TRBV2 and TRBJ2-7; 7 bases agree with TRBD1. Looked up from germline, CDR1 is SNHLY and CDR2 is FYNNEI. This CDR3 has 15 amino acids. Losses at the gene ends were 4 bases for V and 6 bases for J; bases not matched to a gene: 12. CDR3 in amino acids: CASSATGVGAGEQYF. The CDR3 bases are TGTGCCAGCAGTGCAACAGGGGTAGGAGCAGGCGAGCAGTACTTC.

V gene TRBV18 combines with J gene TRBJ2-7; 7 nucleotides align to TRBD2. J was trimmed by 6 bases and V by 2 bases; bases with no gene match: 7. CDR1 is KGHSH, CDR2 LQKENI, per germline. The CDR3 loop spans 14 amino acids. This chain's CDR3 is CASSPGTPGGEQYF. CDR3 bases: TGTGCCAGCTCACCAGGGACCCCGGGGGGCGAGCAGTACTTC.